This T cell receptor beta chain came from a study of blood T cell repertoires in COVID-19. At the level of the study: Collection of acute and convalescent COVID-19 samples took place in the United States, Italy and Spain. T cells, B-cell-depleted T cells, or PBMCs provided the cDNA or gDNA that served as material.

Original handling: Amplification of reference gene primers provided the estimated nucleated cell counts. Measured with immunoSEQ multiplex PCR; TCRdb has only the in-frame clones, and not every one. Clonal size and the V and J genes are those of that table, whereas D and trimming came from the DNA. The profile shows approximately 70,000 clones, approximately 79% of them singletons. V lost 2 bases and J lost 6; bases outside the gene matches: 14. CDR3 size: 17 residues. Germline-derived CDR1 and CDR2 are PRHDT and FYEKMQ (reference sequence). Sequencing input: peripheral blood. The receptor was isolated from a woman aged 55 to 70 with acute or convalescent COVID-19. The rearrangement uses TRBV13 and TRBJ2-3; 7 bases match TRBD1. As DNA, the CDR3 is TGTGCCAGCAGCTTATCTGGGACAGTTTCCTTCCGGGATACGCAGTATTTT. Encoded protein: CASSLSGTVSFRDTQYF.